In its sample, the clone carrying this TCR beta chain was seen a few times. The data belong to a study of identical twins. TCRdb used MiXCR to reprocess the 5' RACE reads, holding one entry per CDR3 protein. In the table there are some 560,000 distinct CDR3 sequences, 7.5% to 10% of which are singletons. These data are also associated with another study on yellow fever vaccine responses in identical twins.

The specimen was PBMCs. This receptor was taken from a woman between 18 and 29 years old in good health.

CDR3 nucleotides: TGTGCCAGCAGGCGACCGGGACCGAGGAGGGAGCAGTACTTC. This codes for CASRRPGPRREQYF. The chain joins TRBV12-3 or TRBV12-4 to TRBJ2-7; D possibly uses TRBD1 or TRBD2 (5 bases each). V was trimmed by 6 bases and J by 7 bases, leaving 19 bases between them. This CDR3 region has 14 residues.